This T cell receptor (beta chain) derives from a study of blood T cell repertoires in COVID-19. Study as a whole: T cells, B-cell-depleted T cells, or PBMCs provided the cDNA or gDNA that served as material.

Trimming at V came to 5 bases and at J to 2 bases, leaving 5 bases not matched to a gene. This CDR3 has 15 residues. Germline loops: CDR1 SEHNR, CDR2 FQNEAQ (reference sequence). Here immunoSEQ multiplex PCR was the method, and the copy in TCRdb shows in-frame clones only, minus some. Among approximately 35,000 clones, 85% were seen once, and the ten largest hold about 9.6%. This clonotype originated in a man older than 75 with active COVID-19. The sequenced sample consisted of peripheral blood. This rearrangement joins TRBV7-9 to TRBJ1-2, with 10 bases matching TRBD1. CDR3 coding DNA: TGTGCCAGCAGCCGGGGACAGGGGATGAACTATGGCTACACCTTC. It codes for CASSRGQGMNYGYTF.